Listed here are 26 T cell receptor beta chains from one sample, sequenced in a study of PD-1 blockade in classical Hodgkin lymphoma. TCRdb's copy holds only in-frame clones and misses some; the assay was immunoSEQ multiplex PCR. The sample holds about 44,000 clones; 60% to 70% are singletons and the top ten take about 3%. Time point described: cycle 4 day 1 (C4D1), after less than 7 weeks of nivolumab. Every single patient, without exception, relapsed after autologous stem cell transplantation, and brentuximab vedotin exposure varied. The specimen was peripheral blood mononuclear cells (PBMCs), collected before the fourth cycle of nivolumab. The receptors here all came from a human donor with classical Hodgkin lymphoma.

This chain uses TRBV6-5 with TRBJ1-1; a weak D match, TRBD1 (5 bases). The length of the CDR3 is 14 residues. Germline CDR1 reads MNHEY; CDR2 reads SVGAGI. V was pared by 6 bases and J by 4 bases, with 15 bases between. The CDR3, as DNA: TGTGCCAGCAGGGAGGGGCAGCAAAGCACTGAAGCTTTCTTT. Amino acids: CASREGQQSTEAFF.

The chain has TRBV25-1 and TRBJ2-7, with 7 nucleotides matching TRBD1. Germline-derived CDR1 and CDR2 are MGHDK and SYGVNS. The CDR3 consists of 13 residues. J was trimmed by 3 bases and V by 4 bases; bases with no gene match: 3. The CDR3 sequence is CASSGTGDYEQYF. CDR3 nucleotides: TGTGCCAGCAGTGGGACAGGCGACTACGAGCAGTACTTC.

Many counts were recorded for this clone. The sample carries other DNA sequences with the same CDR3. The gene calls are TRBV9 and TRBJ2-3; unclear D gene. This CDR3 has 13 residues. Germline-derived CDR1 and CDR2 are SGDLS and YYNGEE. V shed 0 bases and J shed 2 bases, with 4 bases lying between them. CDR3 nucleotides: TGTGCCAGCAGCGTAGGCCTCACAGATACGCAGTATTTT. Encoded protein: CASSVGLTDTQYF.

The J gene is TRBJ1-5, the V gene TRBV6-1, with a weak D call TRBD1 (5 bases). Per the germline V gene, CDR1 is MNHNS and CDR2 is SASEGT. The CDR3 runs to 16 residues. V dropped 0 bases and J dropped 0 bases, with 9 bases sitting between them. DNA for the CDR3: TGTGCCAGCAGTGAAGCTGGGGGTTATAGCAATCAGCCCCAGCATTTT. It translates to CASSEAGGYSNQPQHF.

The V gene is TRBV5-1, the J gene TRBJ1-3, with D uncertain. Germline values: CDR1 SGHRS, CDR2 YFSETQ. This CDR3 has 12 amino acids. V was shortened by 4 bases and J by 4 bases, with 6 bases between the two germline ends. In DNA form, the CDR3 reads TGCGCCAGCAGCACCGAGGGAAACACCATATATTTT. It encodes CASSTEGNTIYF. Looking up the rest from reference TRBV5-1 and TRBJ1-3 gives the full variable domain: KAGVTQTPRYLIKTRGQQVTLSCSPISGHRSVSWYQQTPGQGLQFLFEYFSETQRNKGNFPGRFSGRQFSNSRSEMNVSTLELGDSALYLCASSTEGNTIYFGEGSWLTVV.

The rearrangement links TRBV10-3 to TRBJ1-1, with D possibly matching TRBD1 (5 bases). Deletions cut 6 bases from V and 4 bases from J, with 18 bases between. Germline V gene data show CDR1 as ENHRY and CDR2 as SYGVKD. This CDR3 contains 15 residues. The CDR3 DNA is TGTGCCATCAGGCAGGGCGGTTCTGGTGGCACTGAAGCTTTCTTT. This translates into CAIRQGGSGGTEAFF.

The rearrangement links TRBV11-2 to TRBJ2-7, with TRBD1 as a possible D gene (5 bases). Trimming took 0 bases from V and 3 from J, leaving 9 bases between them. The CDR3 contains 14 residues. Looked up from germline, CDR1 is SGHAT and CDR2 is FQNNGV. CDR3 bases: TGTGCCAGCAGCTTAGATATGGGGCACTACGAGCAGTACTTC. Its translation: CASSLDMGHYEQYF. Using reference TRBV11-2 and TRBJ2-7 for the parts outside the CDR3, the full variable domain is EAGVAQSPRYKIIEKRQSVAFWCNPISGHATLYWYQQILGQGPKLLIQFQNNGVVDDSQLPKDRFSAERLKGVDSTLKIQPAKLEDSAVYLCASSLDMGHYEQYFGPGTRLTVT.

The V and J genes are TRBV19 and TRBJ2-1, with no clear D. The germline V gene has CDR1 LNHDA and CDR2 SQIVND (reference sequence). Trimming stripped 5 bases from V and 9 bases from J, with 14 bases between. The CDR3 has 13 residues. This CDR3 reads CASSVLRKGEQFF. In nucleotides, the CDR3 is TGTGCCAGTAGTGTCCTAAGGAAAGGTGAGCAGTTCTTC.

The J gene is TRBJ2-1, the V gene TRBV5-1; D might be TRBD1 (6 bases). The germline CDR1 and CDR2 sequences are SGHRS and YFSETQ. V lost 4 bases to trimming and J lost 1 base, with 18 bases between them. This CDR3 contains 17 residues. As DNA, the CDR3 is TGCGCCAGCAGCGTGGGCTCAGGGGCAGGTTCCTACAATGAGCAGTTCTTC. As protein: CASSVGSGAGSYNEQFF.

The chain combines TRBV5-4 with TRBJ1-4, with 7 positions matching TRBD1. Germline V gene data show CDR1 as SGHNT and CDR2 as YYREEE (reference sequence). This CDR3 is 14 amino acids long. Unmatched junction bases numbered 13, after V lost 10 bases and J lost 7 bases. DNA for the CDR3: TGTGCCGCCACGGGAGGGGGCGCCAGTGAAAAACTGTTTTTT. As protein: CAATGGGASEKLFF.

As regards this clone: One junction end disagrees with the germline gene, perhaps due to a read error. The V gene is TRBV7-9, the J gene TRBJ2-7; D not certain. Per germline, CDR1 SEHNR and CDR2 FQNEAQ (reference sequence). The CDR3 totals 16 residues. CDR3 in amino acids: CVSSSRPELRVAEQYF. CDR3 sequence (DNA): TGTGTCAGCAGCTCCCGCCCAGAACTTCGGGTCGCCGAGCAGTACTTC.

CDR3 in amino acids: CASSPQDPGHKPLHF. The CDR3 DNA is TGTGCCAGCAGCCCGCAGGACCCGGGCCACAAGCCCCTCCACTTT. This chain uses TRBV7-2 with TRBJ1-6; D remains unclear. The ends were cut back, 5 bases at V and 13 bases at J, with 21 bases in the middle. Germline V gene sequence: CDR1 SGHTA, CDR2 FQGNSA. The CDR3 covers 15 residues. Full variable domain (outside the CDR3, taken from reference TRBV7-2 and TRBJ1-6): GAGVSQSPSNKVTEKGKDVELRCDPISGHTALYWYRQSLGQGLEFLIYFQGNSAPDKSGLPSDRFSAERTGGSVSTLTIQRTQQEDSAVYLCASSPQDPGHKPLHFGNGTRLTVT.

V is TRBV7-2 and J is TRBJ1-1; no firm D call. There are 15 residues in the CDR3. V lost 1 base to trimming and J lost 0 bases, with 9 bases between them. CDR1 SGHTA and CDR2 FQGNSA come from the germline V gene. DNA of the CDR3: TGTGCCAGCAGCTTAGAGGTGGGTTTGAACACTGAAGCTTTCTTT. Its protein product is CASSLEVGLNTEAFF.

The gene calls are TRBV10-1 and TRBJ1-1, with no clear D. The CDR3 spans 13 residues. Trimming shortened V by 1 base and J by 2 bases, and 5 bases separated the two germline ends. CDR1 WNHNN and CDR2 SYGVQD come from the germline V gene (reference sequence). The CDR3 bases are TGCGCCAGCAGTGAGTACGTAAACACTGAAGCTTTCTTT. Protein product: CASSEYVNTEAFF.

This rearrangement joins TRBV4-1 to TRBJ1-3, with D hard to call. CDR3 length equals 16 residues. V was pared by 1 base and J by 6 bases, with 16 bases between. Germline V lookup: CDR1 MGHRA, CDR2 YSYEKL. CDR3 residues: CASSQAYLASENTIYF. Here the CDR3 DNA reads TGCGCCAGCAGCCAAGCATATTTGGCCAGTGAAAACACCATATATTTT.

The J gene is TRBJ1-4, the V gene TRBV30, with 9 nucleotides matching TRBD1. The J segment lost 6 bases and the V segment lost 1 base, leaving 12 bases of the junction unmatched. Germline-derived CDR1 and CDR2 are GTSNPN and SVGIG (reference sequence). The CDR3 sequence is 17 residues long. CDR3 in DNA: TGTGCCTGGAGTGACAGGGGGCGGTTGGTGCTGGATGAAAAACTGTTTTTT. Its protein product is CAWSDRGRLVLDEKLFF.

This chain links TRBV28 with TRBJ1-4; weak D call: TRBD1 (6 bases). CDR1 and CDR2 (germline): MDHEN, SYDVKM. The CDR3 is made up of 15 amino acids. V was pared by 4 bases and J by 4 bases, with 13 bases between. CDR3 sequence (DNA): TGTGCCAGCAGTTGGGGAGGGGGGGTTAATGAAAAACTGTTTTTT. It translates to CASSWGGGVNEKLFF.

The chain employs TRBV19 and TRBJ2-1, with 9 bases lining up with TRBD1. The CDR3 extends over 14 amino acids. With 7 bases clipped from V and 7 bases from J, the junction kept 8 bases outside the gene matches. CDR1 and CDR2 (germline): LNHDA, SQIVND (reference sequence). CDR3 sequence: CASNSGTGRNEQFF. The CDR3, as DNA: TGTGCCAGTAATTCCGGGACAGGGCGGAATGAGCAGTTCTTC.

This chain uses TRBV14 with TRBJ1-2; no reliable D call. Trimming left V 5 bases short and J 5 bases short, with 9 bases between. The CDR3 runs 12 residues. Looked up from germline, CDR1 is SGHDN and CDR2 is FVKESK. The CDR3 protein is CASSTSPYGYTF. The CDR3 DNA reads TGTGCCAGCAGCACTTCCCCGTATGGCTACACCTTC.

This clone was seen just once. This sequence joins TRBV7-8 and TRBJ2-2; D call uncertain. Trimming took 10 bases from V and 2 from J, leaving 14 bases between them. In germline, CDR1 is SGHVS, CDR2 FQNEAQ. This CDR3 spans 14 amino acids. Written as DNA, the CDR3 is TGTGCCATCCTGAAACGACTCAACACCGGGGAGCTGTTTTTT. Amino acid sequence: CAILKRLNTGELFF. Based on the CDR3 plus reference TRBV7-8 and TRBJ2-2, the full variable domain is GAGVSQSPRYKVAKRGQDVALRCDPISGHVSLFWYQQALGQGPEFLTYFQNEAQLDKSGLPSDRFFAERPEGSVSTLKIQRTQQEDSAVYLCAILKRLNTGELFFGEGSRLTVL.

This clone qualifies as medium-sized. The chain recombines TRBV7-2 with TRBJ2-1; 8 nucleotides agree with TRBD1. The germline gives CDR1 SGHTA, CDR2 FQGNSA. The V gene end was trimmed by 0 bases and the J gene end by 16 bases; junction bases not matched to a gene: 8. The CDR3 spans 13 residues. CDR3 sequence reads: CASSLAGAGGDFF. CDR3 coding DNA: TGTGCCAGCAGCTTAGCTGGAGCAGGGGGCGATTTCTTC.

This clone is large (0.1 to 1%). The chain links TRBV11-2 to TRBJ2-7; D perhaps matches TRBD2 (5 bases). V gave up 6 bases and J gave up 2 bases, with 17 bases separating them. The V gene's germline CDR1 is SGHAT and CDR2 FQNNGV. There are 15 residues in the CDR3. The CDR3 DNA is TGTGCCAGCAGACCTGGGAGCGCCCGGGCCTACGAGCAGTACTTC. Translation: CASRPGSARAYEQYF. Filled out from reference TRBV11-2 and TRBJ2-7, the complete variable domain reads EAGVAQSPRYKIIEKRQSVAFWCNPISGHATLYWYQQILGQGPKLLIQFQNNGVVDDSQLPKDRFSAERLKGVDSTLKIQPAKLEDSAVYLCASRPGSARAYEQYFGPGTRLTVT.

This clone was observed a handful of times. V and J are TRBV30 and TRBJ1-5; D remains unclear. This CDR3 comprises 13 residues. Germline CDR1 reads GTSNPN; CDR2 reads SVGIG (reference sequence). The germline V and J ends were trimmed by 6 bases and 3 bases, with 12 bases remaining between them. The DNA for the CDR3 is TGTGCCTGCCAGAAAGGATCCAATCAGCCCCAGCATTTT. Amino acids: CACQKGSNQPQHF.

This chain joins TRBV30 and TRBJ2-3; no firm D call. The CDR3 is made up of 13 amino acids. V was clipped by 1 base and J by 4 bases, with 9 bases between them. Germline CDR1 reads GTSNPN; CDR2 reads SVGIG (reference sequence). CDR3 DNA: TGTGCCTGGAGTGCGGAGCTGGCAGATACGCAGTATTTT. Translating gives CAWSAELADTQYF.

The chain employs TRBV18 and TRBJ1-1; D gene ambiguous. CDR3 length: 12 amino acids. Looked up from germline, CDR1 is KGHSH and CDR2 is LQKENI. Trimming cost V 3 bases and J 4 bases, with 6 bases left between them. The CDR3 sequence is CASSPIGTEAFF. The CDR3 DNA follows: TGTGCCAGCTCACCTATAGGCACTGAAGCTTTCTTT.

The chain recombines TRBV7-9 with TRBJ2-1, with 9 positions matching TRBD2. CDR1 and CDR2 (germline): SEHNR, FQNEAQ (reference sequence). This CDR3 has 15 amino acids. J was trimmed by 4 bases and V by 1 base; bases with no gene match: 2. DNA of the CDR3: TGTGCCAGCAGCTTAGGTAGCGGGGGTTACAATGAGCAGTTCTTC. The encoded protein is CASSLGSGGYNEQFF.